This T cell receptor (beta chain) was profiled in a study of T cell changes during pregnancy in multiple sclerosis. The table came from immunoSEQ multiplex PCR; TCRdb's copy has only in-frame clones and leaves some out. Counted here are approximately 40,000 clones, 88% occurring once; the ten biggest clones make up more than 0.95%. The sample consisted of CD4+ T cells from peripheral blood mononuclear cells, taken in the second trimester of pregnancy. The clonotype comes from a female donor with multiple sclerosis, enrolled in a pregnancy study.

The CDR3 nucleotides read TGTGCCAGCTCGGCCACCGGGACACCCGGAAACACCATATATTTT. Encoded protein: CASSATGTPGNTIYF. The chain couples TRBV18 to TRBJ1-3, with D perhaps matching TRBD1 (6 bases). Germline-derived CDR1 and CDR2 are KGHSH and LQKENI. The CDR3 sequence is 15 residues long. The V gene lost 6 bases and the J gene lost 4 bases, with 16 bases spanning the gap.